This T cell receptor (beta chain) appears in the sequencing data of a study of Ad26.COV2.S vaccination and SARS-CoV-2 variants. TCRdb's table, derived via immunoSEQ multiplex PCR, lists solely in-frame clones and lacks some. The sample lists 85,000 to 120,000 clones, around 80% seen once, with 15% to 20% in the top ten. This CDR3 spans 13 amino acids. Trimming removed 1 base at V and 7 bases at J, with 5 bases between. CDR1 is WNHNN and CDR2 is SYGVQD in the germline V gene (reference sequence). Study findings and constraints: While placebo recipients had lower spike-specific TCR breadth, vaccine recipients had more.

This clone was seen only a few times. Its target is not known. Sequencing was performed on peripheral blood, taken after recovery from COVID-19. The receptor was derived from a human donor who had recovered from COVID-19. The chain couples TRBV10-1 to TRBJ1-6; D gene uncertain. In nucleotides, the CDR3 is TGCGCCAGCAGTGAGTGGCGAAATTCACCCCTCCACTTT. This sequence encodes CASSEWRNSPLHF.